Listed here are 13 T cell receptor beta chains from one sample, sequenced in a study of cytomegalovirus exposure and HLA in healthy donors. Clones were sequenced by immunoSEQ multiplex PCR, and TCRdb holds only the in-frame ones, with some missing. The data show approximately 46,000 clones, with roughly nine tenths seen just once and more than 1.4% held by the top ten. Sample: PBMCs. The receptors originated from a man aged 18 to 35 in good health and CMV-seronegative.

J is TRBJ2-3 and V is TRBV7-2; 11 positions agree with TRBD2. Germline values: CDR1 SGHTA, CDR2 FQGNSA. Trimming cost V 5 bases and J 6 bases; bases outside gene matches: 19. This CDR3 is 19 amino acids long. Here the CDR3 DNA reads TGTGCCAGCAGCAAGGGCGGGGGTAGCGGGAGGGCCAGAGGGGATACGCAGTATTTT. Translation gives CASSKGGGSGRARGDTQYF.

This rearrangement joins TRBV7-2 to TRBJ2-3; 8 bases align to TRBD2. Looked up from germline, CDR1 is SGHTA and CDR2 is FQGNSA. This CDR3 spans 14 amino acids. V was clipped by 6 bases and J by 5 bases; unmatched bases: 7. The CDR3 is CASRPSGRGDTQYF. CDR3 coding DNA: TGTGCCAGCAGACCGAGCGGGAGAGGAGATACGCAGTATTTT.

This clone was counted once. The rearrangement links TRBV29-1 to TRBJ1-2, with D possibly being TRBD1 (5 bases). Germline CDR1 reads SQVTM; CDR2 reads ANQGSEA. Between the trimmed V and J ends, which lost 7 bases and 6 bases, there was a span of 15 bases. The CDR3 length is 12 residues. The CDR3 nucleotides are TGCAGCGGTACCGGGGGAGGCGATGGCTACACCTTC. Residues: CSGTGGGDGYTF.

The CDR3 region is CASSPPAVGLGYGYTF. CDR3 bases: TGTGCCAGCAGCCCCCCCGCGGTGGGGCTCGGCTATGGCTACACCTTC. This chain connects TRBV28 to TRBJ1-2, with a tentative D call TRBD1 (5 bases). Germline CDR1 reads MDHEN; CDR2 reads SYDVKM. The CDR3 length is 16 residues. V lost 6 bases to trimming and J lost 4 bases, with 21 bases between them.

CDR3 amino acids: CASSLGRDGPYEQYF. DNA of the CDR3: TGTGCCAGCAGCTTAGGGCGGGATGGCCCCTACGAGCAGTACTTC. The chain recombines TRBV5-4 with TRBJ2-7, with D possibly being TRBD2 (6 bases). V lost 2 bases, J lost 2 bases, and 14 bases lay in between. In germline, CDR1 is SGHNT, CDR2 YYREEE (reference sequence). The CDR3 covers 15 residues.

The chain uses TRBV29-1 and TRBJ2-2; 11 bases map to TRBD1. Per germline, CDR1 SQVTM and CDR2 ANQGSEA. The CDR3 length is 13 residues. V dropped 6 bases and J dropped 6; count of bases not matched to a gene: 3. The CDR3 DNA follows: TGCAGCGTATGGGGACAGGGGGCCGGGGAGCTGTTTTTT. It encodes CSVWGQGAGELFF.

This chain joins TRBV5-1 and TRBJ2-3, with 10 positions matching TRBD1. Trimming cost V 4 bases and J 7 bases; bases outside gene matches: 9. Germline assignment: CDR1 SGHRS and CDR2 YFSETQ. The CDR3 runs to 15 residues. CDR3 in amino acids: CASSLTGGGRNTQYF. The CDR3 region has the DNA TGCGCCAGCAGCCTGACAGGGGGCGGGAGGAATACGCAGTATTTT.

The J gene is TRBJ1-2, the V gene TRBV4-1, with D possibly being TRBD1 (5 bases). Germline CDR1 is MGHRA and CDR2 is YSYEKL. There are 17 residues in the CDR3. Trimming shortened V by 3 bases and J by 1 base, and 18 bases separated the two germline ends. The CDR3: CASSHSVLRGDNYGYTF. In DNA, the CDR3 is TGCGCCAGCAGCCACTCGGTCCTACGGGGGGATAACTATGGCTACACCTTC.

The chain has TRBV4-1 and TRBJ2-2; the D gene is possibly TRBD1 (6 bases). This CDR3 contains 15 residues. The germline V and J ends were trimmed by 1 base and 2 bases, with 8 bases remaining between them. From germline, CDR1 is MGHRA and CDR2 YSYEKL. DNA for the CDR3: TGCGCCAGCAGCCAAGGGACAGCCAACACCGGGGAGCTGTTTTTT. Its protein is CASSQGTANTGELFF.

The V and J genes are TRBV11-3 and TRBJ2-5; 13 bases map to TRBD2. V lost 1 base, J lost 2 bases, and 10 bases stayed unmatched. In germline, CDR1 is SGHNT, CDR2 YENEEA. CDR3 size: 19 residues. The CDR3 nucleotides are TGTGCCAGCAGCTTAGTTGGTCGAGTACTAGCGGGAGGGCAAGAGACCCAGTACTTC. This sequence encodes CASSLVGRVLAGGQETQYF.

V and J are TRBV7-6 and TRBJ2-7, with TRBD1 identical over 8 bases. Germline loops: CDR1 SGHVS, CDR2 FNYEAQ. V lost 6 bases and J lost 3; bases outside the gene matches: 10. The CDR3 is made up of 15 amino acids. CDR3 DNA sequence: TGTGCCAGCAGTCTAGCTCCCACAGGGGGCTACGAGCAGTACTTC. Encoded protein: CASSLAPTGGYEQYF.

This rearrangement joins TRBV28 to TRBJ2-7, with 7 bases that match TRBD1. Trimming took 5 bases from V and 3 from J; bases not matched to a gene: 10. Germline assignment: CDR1 MDHEN and CDR2 SYDVKM. This CDR3 contains 15 residues. CDR3 region: CASSPGTDNFYEQYF. CDR3 DNA: TGTGCCAGCAGTCCCGGGACAGATAATTTCTACGAGCAGTACTTC.

The rearrangement joins TRBV11-2 to TRBJ2-5, with D possibly TRBD2 on 6 matching bases. V lost 2 bases to trimming and J lost 1 base, with 14 bases between them. Germline-derived CDR1 and CDR2 are SGHAT and FQNNGV. The length of the CDR3 is 16 residues. The CDR3 DNA reads as TGTGCCAGCAGCTTACACGTCGTAGCGGTCCAAGAGACCCAGTACTTC. This sequence encodes CASSLHVVAVQETQYF.